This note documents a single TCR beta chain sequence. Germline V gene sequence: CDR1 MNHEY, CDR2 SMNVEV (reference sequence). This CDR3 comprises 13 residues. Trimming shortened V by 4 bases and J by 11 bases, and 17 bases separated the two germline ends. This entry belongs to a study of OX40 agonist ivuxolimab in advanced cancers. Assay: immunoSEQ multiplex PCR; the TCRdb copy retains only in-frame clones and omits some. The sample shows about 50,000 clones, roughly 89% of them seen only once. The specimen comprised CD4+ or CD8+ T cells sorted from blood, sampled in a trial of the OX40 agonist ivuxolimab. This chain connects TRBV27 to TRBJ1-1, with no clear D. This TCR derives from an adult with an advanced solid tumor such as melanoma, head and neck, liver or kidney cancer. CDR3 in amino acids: CASSYGVGWDAFF. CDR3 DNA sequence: TGTGCCAGCAGTTACGGTGTAGGTTGGGATGCTTTCTTT.